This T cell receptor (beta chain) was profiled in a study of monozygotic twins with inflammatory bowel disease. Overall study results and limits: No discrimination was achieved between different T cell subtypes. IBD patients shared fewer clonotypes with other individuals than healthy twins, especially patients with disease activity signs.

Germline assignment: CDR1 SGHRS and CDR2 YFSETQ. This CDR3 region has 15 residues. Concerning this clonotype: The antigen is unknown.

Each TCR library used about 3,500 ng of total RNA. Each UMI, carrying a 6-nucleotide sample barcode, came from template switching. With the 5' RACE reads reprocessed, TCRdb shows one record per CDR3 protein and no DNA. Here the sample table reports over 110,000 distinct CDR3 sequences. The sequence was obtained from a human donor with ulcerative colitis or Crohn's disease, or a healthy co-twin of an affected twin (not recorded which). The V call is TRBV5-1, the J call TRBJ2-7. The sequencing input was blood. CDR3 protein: CASSLASGGSYEQYF.